These 8 T cell receptor beta chains came from one sample sequenced in a study of spatial heterogeneity in lung cancer (dated by TCRdb to the late 2010s). Library preparation employed 5' RACE. The listed sequencing device is NextSeq 500. The raw public reads went through TCRdb reprocessing: fastp at Q25, MiXCR clone calling, in-frame beta chains kept. Each CDR3 protein gets just one entry, which takes the most common genes and DNA from the rows behind it. The sample table lists roughly 46,000 distinct CDR3 sequences, 12% of them with a count of one. Of the sample, 32% falls within the top ten clones. This specimen's time point label, per the study, means: blood at routine non-recurrence follow-up after resection. Sequenced here: PBMCs, sampled at follow-up. The origin of the receptors is a male donor with early-stage non-small cell lung cancer.

This clonotype came up many times. The genes are TRBV20-1 and TRBJ2-7, with TRBD1 matching 10 bases. Looked up from germline, CDR1 is DFQATT and CDR2 is SNEGSKA (reference sequence). The CDR3 is 12 amino acids. V lost 6 bases and J lost 4; bases outside the gene matches: 3. The CDR3 sequence is CSASDRGYEQYF. In DNA, the CDR3 is TGCAGTGCCTCGGACAGGGGGTACGAGCAGTACTTC.

The V call is TRBV7-7, the J call TRBJ2-3; TRBD1 or TRBD2 may be the D gene (5 bases each). The CDR3 is 15 residues long. Looked up from germline, CDR1 is SSHAT and CDR2 is FNYEAQ (reference sequence). V gave up 6 bases and J gave up 2 bases, with 15 bases separating them. CDR3 amino acids: CASSPGTSHTDTQYF. The CDR3 DNA sequence: TGTGCCAGCAGTCCCGGGACCAGCCACACAGATACGCAGTATTTT.

This clonotype came up many times. The CDR3 is CASSSWGEDQPQHF. DNA of the CDR3: TGTGCCAGCAGTTCCTGGGGTGAGGATCAGCCCCAGCATTTT. V usage is TRBV27 and J usage is TRBJ1-5, with D uncertain. This CDR3 is 14 amino acids long. Germline CDR1 and CDR2: MNHEY and SMNVEV (reference sequence). Trimming cost V 4 bases and J 5 bases, with 12 bases left between them.

This clonotype was counted at least ten times. This chain links TRBV18 with TRBJ1-2; TRBD1 agrees at 7 bases. This CDR3 comprises 14 residues. V was pared by 5 bases and J by 0 bases, with 3 bases of the junction left unmatched. The germline V gene has CDR1 KGHSH and CDR2 LQKENI. CDR3 sequence reads: CASSNGQANYGYTF. The CDR3 DNA reads TGTGCCAGCTCAAATGGACAGGCTAACTATGGCTACACCTTC. Looking up the rest from reference TRBV18 and TRBJ1-2 gives the full variable domain: NAGVMQNPRHLVRRRGQEARLRCSPMKGHSHVYWYRQLPEEGLKFMVYLQKENIIDESGMPKERFSAEFPKEGPSILRIQQVVRGDSAAYFCASSNGQANYGYTFGSGTRLTVV.

This clonotype was observed many times. The gene calls are TRBV24-1 and TRBJ2-1; perhaps TRBD2 as D (6 bases). This CDR3 region has 14 residues. Germline CDR1 KGHDR, CDR2 SFDVKD. Trimming took off 7 bases at V and 14 bases at J, with 23 bases between the two ends. This CDR3 is CATRNSSSFGGEFF. The CDR3 DNA follows: TGTGCCACCAGGAACTCATCTAGCTTCGGGGGTGAGTTCTTC.

A word on this clonotype: A read error may be the cause here, since a much bigger clone is one base away. This chain links TRBV29-1 with TRBJ2-7; D remains ambiguous. The germline V and J ends were trimmed by 4 bases and 1 base, with 11 bases remaining between them. The germline CDR1 and CDR2 sequences are SQVTM and ANQGSEA. The CDR3 is made up of 13 amino acids. This CDR3 is CSVVPAASYEQYF. In nucleotides, the CDR3 is TGCAGCGTTGTCCCGGCGGCATCCTACGAGCAGTACTTC.

The chain links TRBV20-1 to TRBJ2-7; D uncertain. The V end was cut by 1 base, the J end by 0 bases, with 13 bases between. The length of the CDR3 is 15 residues. CDR1 and CDR2 from the germline V gene are DFQATT and SNEGSKA (reference sequence). The CDR3 protein is CSARAPQTVSYEQYF. CDR3 nucleotides: TGCAGTGCTAGAGCCCCGCAGACGGTCTCCTACGAGCAGTACTTC.

This chain uses TRBV6-1 with TRBJ2-5, with 8 bases fitting TRBD2. The CDR3 has 13 residues. J gave up 2 bases and V 7 bases, and 3 bases lay outside the gene matches. Germline assignment: CDR1 MNHNS and CDR2 SASEGT. The CDR3, as DNA: TGTGCCAGCATAGTAGCGGGGCAAGAGACCCAGTACTTC. Protein: CASIVAGQETQYF.